This T cell receptor (beta chain) was sequenced in a study of metastatic and nonmetastatic thyroid tumors. The ends lost 0 bases at V and 2 bases at J; junction bases unmatched: 3. This CDR3 has 16 amino acids. CDR1 and CDR2 (germline): ENHRY, SYGVKD. Many counts were recorded for this clone. With MiXCR, TCRdb reprocessed the PCR reads. The sample lists 15,000 to 20,000 clones; 15% to 17% were seen once. Patients were all untreated before their thyroid surgery. The material sequenced was blood. The TCR comes from a female donor with papillary thyroid cancer or a benign thyroid nodule (not recorded which). Some clones in this sample may be carry-over from other donors' samples. The chain joins TRBV10-3 to TRBJ1-4; 7 bases align to TRBD1. DNA for the CDR3: TGTGCCATCAGTGAGTCACAGGGGTGGACTAATGAAAAACTGTTTTTT. Its protein product is CAISESQGWTNEKLFF.